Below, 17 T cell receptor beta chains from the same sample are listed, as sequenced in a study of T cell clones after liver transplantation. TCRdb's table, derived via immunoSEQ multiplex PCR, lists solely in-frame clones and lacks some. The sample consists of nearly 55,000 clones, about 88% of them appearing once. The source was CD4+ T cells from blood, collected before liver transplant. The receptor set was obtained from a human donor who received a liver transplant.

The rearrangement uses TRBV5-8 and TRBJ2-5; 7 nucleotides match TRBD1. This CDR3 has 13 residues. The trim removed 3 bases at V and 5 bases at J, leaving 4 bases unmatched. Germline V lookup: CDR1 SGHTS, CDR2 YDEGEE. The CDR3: CASSWTGTETQYF. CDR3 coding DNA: TGTGCCAGCAGCTGGACAGGTACGGAGACCCAGTACTTC.

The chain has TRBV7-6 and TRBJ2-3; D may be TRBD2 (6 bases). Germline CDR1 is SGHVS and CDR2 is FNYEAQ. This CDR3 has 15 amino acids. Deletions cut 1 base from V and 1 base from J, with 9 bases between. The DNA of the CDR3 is TGTGCCAGCAGCTTAGGACTAGTGCGCACAGATACGCAGTATTTT. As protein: CASSLGLVRTDTQYF. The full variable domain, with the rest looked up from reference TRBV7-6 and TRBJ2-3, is GAGVSQSPRYKVTKRGQDVALRCDPISGHVSLYWYRQALGQGPEFLTYFNYEAQQDKSGLPNDRFSAERPEGSISTLTIQRTEQRDSAMYRCASSLGLVRTDTQYFGPGTRLTVL.

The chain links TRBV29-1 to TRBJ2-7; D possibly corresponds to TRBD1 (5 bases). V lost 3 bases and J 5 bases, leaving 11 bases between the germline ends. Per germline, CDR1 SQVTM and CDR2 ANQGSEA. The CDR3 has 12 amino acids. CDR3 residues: CSVDGQGHEQYF. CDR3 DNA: TGCAGCGTTGACGGTCAGGGTCACGAGCAGTACTTC.

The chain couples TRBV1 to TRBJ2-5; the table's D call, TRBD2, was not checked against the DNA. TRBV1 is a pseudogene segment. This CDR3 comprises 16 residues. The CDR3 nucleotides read TGCACCAGCAGCCTAACCTTACTCTCTTACCAAGAGACCCAGTACTTC. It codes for CTSSLTLLSYQETQYF.

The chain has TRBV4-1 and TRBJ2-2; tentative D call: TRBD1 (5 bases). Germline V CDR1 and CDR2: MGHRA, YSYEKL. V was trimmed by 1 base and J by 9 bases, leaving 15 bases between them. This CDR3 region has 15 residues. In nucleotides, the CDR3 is TGCGCCAGCAGCCAAGGGGGCAGGGTTAGGCGGGAGCTGTTTTTT. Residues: CASSQGGRVRRELFF.

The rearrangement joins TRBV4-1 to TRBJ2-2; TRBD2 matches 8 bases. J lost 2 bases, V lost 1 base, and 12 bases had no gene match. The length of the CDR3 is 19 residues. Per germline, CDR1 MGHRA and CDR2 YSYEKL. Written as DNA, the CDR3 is TGCGCCAGCAGCCAAGCGGCTTTGCAGCGGGGGCGTAACACCGGGGAGCTGTTTTTT. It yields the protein CASSQAALQRGRNTGELFF.

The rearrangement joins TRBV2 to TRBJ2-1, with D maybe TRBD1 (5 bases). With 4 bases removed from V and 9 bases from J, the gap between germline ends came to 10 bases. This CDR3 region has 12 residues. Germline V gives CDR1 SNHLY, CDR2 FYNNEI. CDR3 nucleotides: TGTGCCAGCAGTGGGCTGGGGCCTGAGCAGTTCTTC. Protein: CASSGLGPEQFF.

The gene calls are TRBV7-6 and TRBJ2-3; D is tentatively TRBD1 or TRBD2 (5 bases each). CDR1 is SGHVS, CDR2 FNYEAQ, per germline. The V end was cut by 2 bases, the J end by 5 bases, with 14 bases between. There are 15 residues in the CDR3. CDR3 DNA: TGTGCCAGCAGCTTAATGGGACGGGGCATAGATACGCAGTATTTT. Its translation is CASSLMGRGIDTQYF.

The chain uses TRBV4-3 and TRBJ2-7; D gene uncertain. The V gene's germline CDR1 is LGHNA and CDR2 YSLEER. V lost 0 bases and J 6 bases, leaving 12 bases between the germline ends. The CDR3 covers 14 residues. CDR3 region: CASSQDLVSFEQYF. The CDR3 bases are TGCGCCAGCAGCCAAGATTTAGTCTCTTTCGAGCAGTACTTC.

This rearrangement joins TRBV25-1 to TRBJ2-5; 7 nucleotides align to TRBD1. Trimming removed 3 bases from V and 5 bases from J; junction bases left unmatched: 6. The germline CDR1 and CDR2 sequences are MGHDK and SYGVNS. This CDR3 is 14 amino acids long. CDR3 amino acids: CASSDRTGVETQYF. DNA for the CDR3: TGTGCCAGCAGTGATCGGACAGGAGTGGAGACCCAGTACTTC.

CDR3 nucleotide sequence: TGCAGCGTTGAGGTGACAGCCTACAATGAGCAGTTCTTC. It specifies CSVEVTAYNEQFF. The V gene is TRBV29-1, the J gene TRBJ2-1, with TRBD1 as a possible D gene (5 bases). The CDR3 consists of 13 residues. Trimming left V 3 bases short and J 2 bases short, with 8 bases between. Germline CDR1 SQVTM, CDR2 ANQGSEA.

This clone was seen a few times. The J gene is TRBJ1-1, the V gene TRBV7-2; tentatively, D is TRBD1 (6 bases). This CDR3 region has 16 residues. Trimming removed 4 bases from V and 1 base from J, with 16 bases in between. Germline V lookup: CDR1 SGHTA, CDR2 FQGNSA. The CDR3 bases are TGTGCCAGCAGCTCGAGCAGGGGATCAGGGAACACTGAAGCTTTCTTT. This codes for CASSSSRGSGNTEAFF.

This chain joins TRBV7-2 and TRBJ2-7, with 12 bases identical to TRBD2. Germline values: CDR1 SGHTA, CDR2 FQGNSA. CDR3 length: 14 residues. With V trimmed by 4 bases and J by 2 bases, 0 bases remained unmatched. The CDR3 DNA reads TGTGCCAGCAGCTCTAGCGGGGGGGCCTACGAGCAGTACTTC. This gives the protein CASSSSGGAYEQYF.

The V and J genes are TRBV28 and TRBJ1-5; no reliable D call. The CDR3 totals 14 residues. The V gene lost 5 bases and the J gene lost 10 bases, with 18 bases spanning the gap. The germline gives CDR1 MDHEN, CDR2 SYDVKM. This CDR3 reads CASSTPGSVRPQHF. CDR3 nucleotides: TGTGCCAGCAGTACGCCGGGCTCGGTCCGACCCCAGCATTTT.

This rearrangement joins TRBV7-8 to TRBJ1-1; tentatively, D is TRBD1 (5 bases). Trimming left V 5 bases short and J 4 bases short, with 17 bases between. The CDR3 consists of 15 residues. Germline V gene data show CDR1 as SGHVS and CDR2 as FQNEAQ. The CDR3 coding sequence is TGTGCCAGCAGCCACCGGGGGGACCAGGGCACTGAAGCTTTCTTT. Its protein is CASSHRGDQGTEAFF.

This CDR3 is CAISEAADTGELFF. The CDR3 DNA sequence: TGTGCCATCAGTGAGGCAGCAGACACCGGGGAGCTGTTTTTT. The chain recombines TRBV10-3 with TRBJ2-2; D gene uncertain. The CDR3 has 14 residues. V lost 2 bases, J lost 3 bases, and 7 bases lay in between. Germline V CDR1 and CDR2: ENHRY, SYGVKD.

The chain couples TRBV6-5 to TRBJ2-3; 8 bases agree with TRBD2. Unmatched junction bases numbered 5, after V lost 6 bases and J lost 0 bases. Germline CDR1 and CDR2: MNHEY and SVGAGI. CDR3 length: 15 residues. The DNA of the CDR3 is TGTGCCAGCAGCACACTAGCGGCTAGCACAGATACGCAGTATTTT. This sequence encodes CASSTLAASTDTQYF.